Each of the 3 T cell receptor beta chains below was sequenced from the same sample in a study of PD-L1 blockade in urothelial cancer. The sample's time point: peripheral blood 6 weeks after treatment start. Here immunoSEQ multiplex PCR was the method, and the copy in TCRdb shows in-frame clones only, minus some. The sample has 45,000 to 60,000 clones, 88% seen once. This sample comprised PBMCs, obtained around atezolizumab (anti-PD-L1) treatment. These TCRs come from a man aged 60-69 years with urothelial cancer.

This chain connects TRBV19 to TRBJ2-2; TRBD2 agrees at 16 bases. The J segment lost 4 bases and the V segment lost 3 bases, leaving 11 bases of the junction unmatched. Germline loops: CDR1 LNHDA, CDR2 SQIVND (reference sequence). The CDR3 has 20 amino acids. The CDR3 DNA reads TGTGCCAGTAGTATGCCGGGACTAGCGGGAGGGAAATCGAGCACCGGGGAGCTGTTTTTT. Translated, it gives CASSMPGLAGGKSSTGELFF.

The chain links TRBV11-2 to TRBJ2-3; TRBD2 matches at 7 bases. The V gene end was trimmed by 5 bases and the J gene end by 2 bases; junction bases not matched to a gene: 7. Germline V lookup: CDR1 SGHAT, CDR2 FQNNGV. The CDR3 has 15 residues. The CDR3 DNA sequence: TGTGCCAGCAGCCTAACCGGGGGGACCACAGATACGCAGTATTTT. This encodes CASSLTGGTTDTQYF.

The chain employs TRBV9 and TRBJ2-2, with D possibly TRBD2 on 5 matching bases. Trimming left V 6 bases short and J 0 bases short, with 12 bases between. The CDR3 loop spans 15 amino acids. Germline CDR1 SGDLS, CDR2 YYNGEE. In nucleotides, the CDR3 is TGTGCCAGCACCCCGAGGGCGTCGAACACCGGGGAGCTGTTTTTT. Amino acid sequence: CASTPRASNTGELFF.